This T cell receptor (beta chain) was captured by sequencing in a study of T-cell reconstitution after alpha-beta-depleted transplantation in children. Unique molecular identifiers were used in preparing the TCRbeta library. TCRdb reanalysed the PCR reads using MiXCR and keeps one entry per CDR3 protein. The sample has 450,000 to 500,000 distinct CDR3 sequences; about an eighth are singletons. V lost 11 bases, J lost 7 bases, and 5 bases stayed unmatched. This CDR3 spans 11 amino acids. Germline V gives CDR1 ENHRY, CDR2 SYGVKD. This clonotype originated in a human donor who donated a stem cell graft to a child with combined immunodeficiency. The sample here was PBMCs from the stem cell graft donor, taken from the stem cell graft. This chain joins TRBV10-3 and TRBJ2-1; 7 bases agree with TRBD1. The CDR3 nucleotides are TGTGCCGCCCAACAGGGGAATGAGCAGTTCTTC. It is translated as CAAQQGNEQFF.